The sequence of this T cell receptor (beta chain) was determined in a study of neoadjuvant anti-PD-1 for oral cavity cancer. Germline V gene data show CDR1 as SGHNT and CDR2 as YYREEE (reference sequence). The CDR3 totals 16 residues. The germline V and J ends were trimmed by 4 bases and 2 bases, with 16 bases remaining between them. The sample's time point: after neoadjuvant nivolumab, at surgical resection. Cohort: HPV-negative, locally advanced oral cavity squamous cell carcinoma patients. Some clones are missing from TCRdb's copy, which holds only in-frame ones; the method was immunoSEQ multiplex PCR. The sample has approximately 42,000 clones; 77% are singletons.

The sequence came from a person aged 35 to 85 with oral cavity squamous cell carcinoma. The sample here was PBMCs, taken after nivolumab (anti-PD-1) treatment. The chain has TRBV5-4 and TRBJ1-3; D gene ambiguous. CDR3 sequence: CASSLYESAAGNTIYF. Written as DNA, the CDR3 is TGTGCCAGCAGCCTCTATGAATCGGCGGCTGGAAACACCATATATTTT.